These 14 T cell receptor beta chains originate from one sample sequenced in a study of human T cells and chemical hapten exposure. TCRdb reprocessed the RACE reads via MiXCR and lists one record per CDR3 protein. The sample lists 49,000 or so distinct CDR3 sequences, 4.4% occurring once. Regarding time point: healthy volunteer bleed at 2 weeks. From whole blood left unfractionated, total RNA was extracted. Sequencing was performed on whole blood. These receptors were collected from a human donor in good health. Some clones in this sample may be carry-over from other donors' samples.

V is TRBV2 and J is TRBJ1-2; D not resolved. Trimming removed 7 bases at V and 5 bases at J, with 20 bases between. Germline CDR1 is SNHLY and CDR2 is FYNNEI. The CDR3 totals 15 residues. The DNA of the CDR3 is TGTGCCAGCACCCTTCAGCCTGCTTCTCCATATGGCTACACCTTC. Translation gives CASTLQPASPYGYTF.

This clonotype was seen only a few times. The chain joins TRBV14 to TRBJ2-3; D not resolved. The CDR3 extends over 15 amino acids. V dropped 1 base and J dropped 2 bases, with 10 bases sitting between them. Germline lookup yields CDR1 SGHDN and CDR2 FVKESK. The chain's CDR3 is CASSQVPPPTDTQYF. The DNA for the CDR3 is TGTGCCAGCAGCCAAGTACCACCACCCACAGATACGCAGTATTTT.

The genes are TRBV18 and TRBJ2-3, with D unclear. V was cut by 2 bases and J by 4 bases, with 7 bases left in between. The CDR3 is 13 residues long. The V gene's germline CDR1 is KGHSH and CDR2 LQKENI. The CDR3 sequence: CASSPSDPDTQYF. Written as DNA, the CDR3 is TGTGCCAGCTCACCATCCGACCCAGATACGCAGTATTTT.

The rearrangement joins TRBV18 to TRBJ1-1; D call uncertain. Trimming removed 3 bases from V and 1 base from J, with 9 bases in between. Germline CDR1 reads KGHSH; CDR2 reads LQKENI. This CDR3 spans 14 amino acids. CDR3 sequence reads: CASSPLWGNTEAFF. The CDR3 DNA follows: TGTGCCAGCTCACCCCTGTGGGGGAACACTGAAGCTTTCTTT.

CDR3 in DNA: TGTGCCAGCAGTTATTTGGCTGGGGCCAACGTCCTGACTTTC. It yields the protein CASSYLAGANVLTF. The chain has TRBV28 and TRBJ2-6; no clear D. Germline CDR1 and CDR2: MDHEN and SYDVKM. Trimming left V 4 bases short and J 2 bases short, with 6 bases between. The CDR3 loop spans 14 amino acids.

This clonotype was detected many times. This chain connects TRBV4-1 to TRBJ2-2; D ambiguous. Between the trimmed V and J ends, which lost 3 bases and 1 base, there was a span of 9 bases. CDR3 length: 15 amino acids. The germline gives CDR1 MGHRA, CDR2 YSYEKL. CDR3 in DNA: TGCGCCAGCAGCCAGGCACGGATGAACACCGGGGAGCTGTTTTTT. Translated, it gives CASSQARMNTGELFF.

The rearrangement uses TRBV2 and TRBJ2-3, with 9 bases matching TRBD2. The V and J ends lost 6 bases and 0 bases, in that order; junction bases with no gene match: 7. CDR3 length: 16 amino acids. The V gene's germline CDR1 is SNHLY and CDR2 FYNNEI. The CDR3 nucleotides read TGTGCCAGCAGGACCACTAGCGGGCTGAGCACAGATACGCAGTATTTT. Amino acid sequence: CASRTTSGLSTDTQYF.

This clonotype was detected only a few times. The V gene is TRBV28, the J gene TRBJ2-7, with D possibly being TRBD1 (5 bases). The CDR3 totals 14 residues. Trimming removed 8 bases at V and 1 base at J, with 15 bases between. Germline V lookup: CDR1 MDHEN, CDR2 SYDVKM. CDR3 in amino acids: CASLALGQSYEQYF. The CDR3 DNA follows: TGTGCCAGCCTCGCTCTTGGACAATCCTACGAGCAGTACTTC.

This clonotype was detected only a few times. The rearrangement uses TRBV5-1 and TRBJ1-1; TRBD1 aligns across 7 bases. This CDR3 contains 15 residues. Germline trimming cut 6 bases from V and 1 base from J; bases unmatched to any gene: 9. Germline V CDR1 and CDR2: SGHRS, YFSETQ. The chain's CDR3 is CASNAQGPANTEAFF. CDR3 in DNA: TGCGCCAGCAACGCACAGGGGCCAGCGAACACTGAAGCTTTCTTT.

This clonotype was seen repeatedly, ten times or more. The chain joins TRBV12-3 or TRBV12-4 to TRBJ2-2; D is undetermined. The CDR3 sequence is 12 residues long. The germline V and J ends were trimmed by 3 bases and 5 bases, with 4 bases remaining between them. The CDR3 region is CASSFRTGELFF. CDR3 sequence (DNA): TGTGCCAGCAGTTTTAGGACCGGGGAGCTGTTTTTT.

This clonotype was recorded at least ten times. The V gene is TRBV6-1, the J gene TRBJ2-6, with TRBD1 matching 9 bases. The length of the CDR3 is 16 residues. Germline trimming cut 4 bases from V and 2 bases from J; bases unmatched to any gene: 3. CDR1 is MNHNS and CDR2 is SASEGT in the germline V gene. The CDR3, as DNA: TGTGCCAGCAGTGCGGGACAGGGCCCTGGGGCCAACGTCCTGACTTTC. Its protein is CASSAGQGPGANVLTF.

This clonotype has just a few counts. V and J are TRBV28 and TRBJ2-5; weak D call: TRBD2 (6 bases). The CDR3 contains 14 residues. V was pared by 7 bases and J by 5 bases, with 17 bases between. Germline V gives CDR1 MDHEN, CDR2 SYDVKM. The CDR3 DNA is TGTGCCAGCACTGGCGGGATCCTCGGGGAGACCCAGTACTTC. As protein: CASTGGILGETQYF.

This clonotype has a count of ten or more. The CDR3 region has the DNA TGTGCCAGCAGTTTAGCTCAGCCCCAGCATTTT. Protein: CASSLAQPQHF. V and J are TRBV12-3 or TRBV12-4 and TRBJ1-5; no definite D call. Between the trimmed V and J ends, which lost 0 bases and 6 bases, there was a span of 0 bases. This CDR3 contains 11 residues.

Comment on this clonotype: Possible read error: a much larger clone is one base away. The chain uses TRBV7-9 and TRBJ1-3, with D unclear. The CDR3 consists of 14 residues. CDR1 is SEHNR and CDR2 is FQNEAQ in the germline V gene (reference sequence). DNA of the CDR3: TGTGTCAGCAGCTTACTTAGCTATGGAAACACCATATATTTT. Residues: CVSSLLSYGNTIYF.